Each of the 10 T cell receptor beta chains below was sequenced from the same sample in a study of blood T cell repertoires in COVID-19. Assay: immunoSEQ multiplex PCR; the TCRdb copy retains only in-frame clones and omits some. The repertoire holds over 85,000 clones, with about 72% as singletons. The sequenced material came from peripheral blood. These receptor sequences come from a woman aged 60-75 years with acute or convalescent COVID-19.

V is TRBV7-9 and J is TRBJ1-3, with no clear D. Trimming pared 8 bases from V and 0 bases from J, leaving 11 bases between. The CDR3 is 14 residues long. Germline V gene sequence: CDR1 SEHNR, CDR2 FQNEAQ (reference sequence). The CDR3, as DNA: TGTGCCAGCGGCATTTCTGCCTCTGGAAACACCATATATTTT. This translates into CASGISASGNTIYF.

This clone was observed a handful of times. The V gene is TRBV2, the J gene TRBJ2-1; D is perhaps TRBD2 (5 bases). CDR1 is SNHLY, CDR2 FYNNEI, per germline. V was trimmed by 7 bases and J by 0 bases, leaving 16 bases between them. The CDR3 has 16 amino acids. The chain's CDR3 is CASKLREITSYNEQFF. Written as DNA, the CDR3 is TGTGCCAGCAAGCTCCGGGAAATAACCTCCTACAATGAGCAGTTCTTC. Full variable domain (missing parts from reference TRBV2 and TRBJ2-1): EPEVTQTPSHQVTQMGQEVILRCVPISNHLYFYWYRQILGQKVEFLVSFYNNEISEKSEIFDDQFSVERPDGSNFTLKIRSTKLEDSAMYFCASKLREITSYNEQFFGPGTRLTVL.

The chain joins TRBV28 to TRBJ1-6; 7 bases agree with TRBD1. The CDR3 is 16 amino acids. Germline CDR1 reads MDHEN; CDR2 reads SYDVKM. Unmatched junction bases numbered 5, after V lost 6 bases and J lost 0 bases. This chain's CDR3 is CASRNPGGSYNSPLHF. The DNA for the CDR3 is TGTGCCAGCAGGAACCCAGGGGGCTCCTATAATTCACCCCTCCACTTT.

The chain is built from TRBV3-1 (or the pseudogene TRBV3-2) and TRBJ2-3, with 8 nucleotides matching TRBD2. CDR1 is LGHDT and CDR2 is YNNKEL in the germline V gene (reference sequence). The CDR3 covers 15 residues. The V segment lost 0 bases and the J segment 3 bases; nucleotides outside the gene matches: 2. CDR3 residues: CASSQDAGGTDTQYF. CDR3 sequence (DNA): TGTGCCAGCAGCCAAGACGCGGGGGGAACAGATACGCAGTATTTT.

The chain links TRBV5-7 to TRBJ2-5; 11 bases line up with TRBD2. TRBV5-7 is filed as an ORF, its function uncertain. CDR3 size: 18 residues. Trimming cost V 3 bases and J 5 bases; bases outside gene matches: 15. CDR3 in amino acids: CASSWGSGGAVSNETQYF. The CDR3 nucleotides read TGTGCCAGCAGCTGGGGTAGCGGGGGGGCCGTCTCTAACGAGACCCAGTACTTC.

The rearrangement uses TRBV6-5 and TRBJ2-1; D not certain. Germline V gene lookup returns CDR1 MNHEY and CDR2 SVGAGI. The length of the CDR3 is 15 residues. V lost 6 bases and J lost 0, with 12 bases in between. This CDR3 is CASRQMDSSYNEQFF. The DNA for the CDR3 is TGTGCCAGCAGACAGATGGATAGCTCCTACAATGAGCAGTTCTTC.

This rearrangement joins TRBV7-8 to TRBJ1-5, with D possibly matching TRBD1 (5 bases). V shed 5 bases and J shed 2 bases, with 13 bases lying between them. The germline CDR1 and CDR2 sequences are SGHVS and FQNEAQ. This CDR3 is 15 amino acids long. DNA of the CDR3: TGTGCCAGCAGCCGGGGCCCTTTGGGCAATCAGCCCCAGCATTTT. Amino acids: CASSRGPLGNQPQHF.

The chain is built from TRBV9 and TRBJ1-3; unclear D gene. Germline CDR1 and CDR2: SGDLS and YYNGEE. This CDR3 has 16 amino acids. The V end lost 3 bases, the J end lost 2 bases, and 15 bases lay between the germline ends. The CDR3, as DNA: TGTGCCAGCAGCGCCCCGGGGAGTCTGGCTGGAAACACCATATATTTT. It encodes CASSAPGSLAGNTIYF.

The J gene is TRBJ1-1, the V gene TRBV28; D ambiguous. V was clipped by 3 bases and J by 9 bases, with 5 bases between them. Germline V CDR1 and CDR2: MDHEN, SYDVKM. CDR3 length: 10 residues. In nucleotides, the CDR3 is TGTGCCAGCAGTTTCCAGAAAGCTTTCTTT. Encoded protein: CASSFQKAFF.

This chain joins TRBV7-6 and TRBJ2-1; 7 bases match TRBD1. The ends lost 5 bases at V and 6 bases at J; junction bases unmatched: 10. The CDR3 has 15 residues. Germline V CDR1 and CDR2: SGHVS, FNYEAQ. CDR3 coding DNA: TGTGCCAGCAGCCTAGGGACAGAGAGATCCAATGAGCAGTTCTTC. This translates into CASSLGTERSNEQFF.